The subject of this entry is one TCR beta chain. Per the germline V gene, CDR1 is ENHRY and CDR2 is SYGVKD. The germline V and J ends were trimmed by 8 bases and 5 bases, with 15 bases remaining between them. This CDR3 has 13 amino acids. This entry is derived from a study of shared clonotypes between healthy human individuals. For unsorted PBMC, about 290 ng DNA per replicate equaled roughly 28,000 T cell genomes. This table comes from immunoSEQ multiplex PCR, and its TCRdb copy is limited to in-frame clones, with some not included. The sample shows about half a million clones, 70% to 80% of them seen only once.

The V and J genes are TRBV10-3 and TRBJ2-5; no reliable D call. The origin of this receptor is a middle-aged woman in good health. Some clones in this sample may be carry-over from other donors' samples. Sequencing was performed on PBMCs. Written as DNA, the CDR3 is TGTGCCATCCGTAGGGTTTTTACGGAGACCCAGTACTTC. Its protein product is CAIRRVFTETQYF.